Listed below are T cell receptor beta chains from one sample, sequenced in a study of T cells after yellow fever vaccination. Using its own MiXCR run on the 5' RACE reads, TCRdb lists one record per CDR3 protein. The sample records fewer than 650,000 distinct CDR3 sequences, just over 20% being singletons. The sequences come from PBMCs, collected about 21 days after the first yellow fever vaccination. These receptors came from a man aged 18-30 years who received the YFV17D yellow fever vaccine. CDR3s include the opening cysteine and the closing phenylalanine or tryptophan. A D gene is named only where the DNA matches it firmly. Only part of the rows carry a size: once, few, many, or a class if the clone is expanded.

J gene: TRBJ2-1; D gene: -; clone size: -; CDR3 length: 16; V gene: TRBV21-1; CDR3 protein: CASSKLGLSEFGEQFF; CDR3 DNA: TGTGCCAGCAGCAAGTTGGGTCTTAGCGAATTTGGTGAGCAGTTCTTC
J gene: TRBJ2-7; D gene: TRBD2; clone size: -; CDR3 length: 14; V gene: TRBV29-1; CDR3 protein: CSVDPGTKPGEQYF; CDR3 DNA: TGCAGCGTTGACCCCGGGACTAAGCCTGGGGAGCAGTACTTC
J gene: TRBJ2-2; D gene: TRBD2; clone size: -; CDR3 length: 18; V gene: TRBV4-3; CDR3 protein: CASSQSPGRGLNTGELFF; CDR3 DNA: TGCGCCAGCAGCCAGTCCCCCGGGAGGGGCCTAAACACCGGGGAGCTGTTTTTT
J gene: TRBJ1-2; D gene: -; clone size: -; CDR3 length: 17; V gene: TRBV14; CDR3 protein: CASSQEDSEGTNYGYTF; CDR3 DNA: TGTGCCAGCAGCCAAGAGGATTCGGAGGGGACTAACTATGGCTACACCTTC
J gene: TRBJ2-4; D gene: -; clone size: -; CDR3 length: 14; V gene: TRBV7-2; CDR3 protein: CASSFESRGNIQYF; CDR3 DNA: TGTGCCAGCAGCTTCGAGTCGAGGGGAAACATTCAGTACTTC
J gene: TRBJ1-5; D gene: TRBD1; clone size: -; CDR3 length: 18; V gene: TRBV6-2/TRBV6-3; CDR3 protein: CASSSPGQGCCSNQPQHF; CDR3 DNA: TGTGCCAGCAGCAGCCCGGGACAGGGTTGTTGTAGCAATCAGCCCCAGCATTTT
J gene: TRBJ2-5; D gene: TRBD1; clone size: once; CDR3 length: 17; V gene: TRBV5-1; CDR3 protein: CASSFPPGGQGQETQYF; CDR3 DNA: TGCGCCAGCAGCTTTCCCCCAGGCGGACAGGGCCAAGAGACCCAGTACTTC
J gene: TRBJ1-2; D gene: -; clone size: few; CDR3 length: 14; V gene: TRBV29-1; CDR3 protein: CSVGKADAPRGYTF; CDR3 DNA: TGCAGCGTTGGGAAGGCCGACGCTCCTAGGGGCTACACCTTC
J gene: TRBJ2-7; D gene: -; clone size: -; CDR3 length: 12; V gene: TRBV11-2; CDR3 protein: CASSLEGFEQYF; CDR3 DNA: TGTGCCAGCAGCTTAGAGGGGTTCGAGCAGTACTTC
J gene: TRBJ1-3; D gene: -; clone size: few; CDR3 length: 13; V gene: TRBV2; CDR3 protein: CASIAVSGNTIYF; CDR3 DNA: TGTGCCAGTATCGCGGTCTCTGGAAACACCATATATTTT
J gene: TRBJ2-2; D gene: -; clone size: -; CDR3 length: 13; V gene: TRBV5-1; CDR3 protein: CASSFGYTGELFF; CDR3 DNA: TGCGCCAGCAGCTTTGGATACACCGGGGAGCTGTTTTTT
J gene: TRBJ1-2; D gene: -; clone size: few; CDR3 length: 14; V gene: TRBV4-1; CDR3 protein: CASSQDLRPYGYTF; CDR3 DNA: TGCGCCAGCAGCCAAGACTTAAGGCCCTATGGCTACACCTTC
J gene: TRBJ2-1; D gene: -; clone size: -; CDR3 length: 15; V gene: TRBV7-3; CDR3 protein: CASSLGDSGLLEQFF; CDR3 DNA: TGTGCCAGCAGCCTCGGGGACAGTGGACTATTGGAGCAGTTCTTC
J gene: TRBJ2-3; D gene: -; clone size: few; CDR3 length: 14; V gene: TRBV3-1; CDR3 protein: CASNRGHNTDTQYF; CDR3 DNA: TGTGCCAGCAATCGGGGCCACAACACAGATACGCAGTATTTT
J gene: TRBJ2-2; D gene: -; clone size: few; CDR3 length: 14; V gene: TRBV12-3/TRBV12-4; CDR3 protein: CASSTLDSLGELFF; CDR3 DNA: TGTGCCAGCAGTACACTAGACAGTCTCGGGGAGCTGTTTTTT
J gene: TRBJ1-2; D gene: -; clone size: -; CDR3 length: 13; V gene: TRBV20-1; CDR3 protein: CSAPLTGHYGYTF; CDR3 DNA: TGCAGTGCCCCGTTGACAGGCCACTATGGCTACACCTTC
J gene: TRBJ2-7; D gene: -; clone size: many; CDR3 length: 12; V gene: TRBV6-2/TRBV6-3; CDR3 protein: CASSSESREQYF; CDR3 DNA: TGTGCCAGCAGTTCGGAGTCCAGGGAGCAGTACTTC
J gene: TRBJ2-3; D gene: -; clone size: few; CDR3 length: 15; V gene: TRBV29-1; CDR3 protein: CSAPGWSERTDTQYF; CDR3 DNA: TGCAGCGCCCCAGGGTGGAGCGAGCGCACAGATACGCAGTATTTT
J gene: TRBJ2-1; D gene: TRBD1; clone size: few; CDR3 length: 15; V gene: TRBV30; CDR3 protein: CAWSPGTGGSDEQFF; CDR3 DNA: TGTGCCTGGAGTCCGGGGACAGGGGGTTCGGATGAGCAGTTCTTC
J gene: TRBJ2-7; D gene: -; clone size: -; CDR3 length: 14; V gene: TRBV7-9; CDR3 protein: CASSQGGYSYEQYF; CDR3 DNA: TGTGCCAGCAGCCAGGGGGGCTACTCCTACGAGCAGTACTTC
J gene: TRBJ2-7; D gene: -; clone size: -; CDR3 length: 16; V gene: TRBV6-1; CDR3 protein: CASSPLRTRSSYEQYF; CDR3 DNA: TGTGCCAGCAGCCCTCTGCGGACGAGGAGCTCCTACGAGCAGTACTTC
J gene: TRBJ2-3; D gene: TRBD2; clone size: -; CDR3 length: 16; V gene: TRBV7-2; CDR3 protein: CASSSRLAGGLDTQYF; CDR3 DNA: TGTGCCAGCAGCTCTAGACTAGCGGGGGGCCTGGATACGCAGTATTTT
J gene: TRBJ2-5; D gene: -; clone size: few; CDR3 length: 13; V gene: TRBV7-8; CDR3 protein: CASSSRMVETQYF; CDR3 DNA: TGTGCCAGCAGCTCCCGTATGGTAGAGACCCAGTACTTC
J gene: TRBJ2-1; D gene: TRBD1; clone size: -; CDR3 length: 13; V gene: TRBV27; CDR3 protein: CASSKTGADEQFF; CDR3 DNA: TGTGCCAGCAGTAAGACAGGGGCGGATGAGCAGTTCTTC
J gene: TRBJ1-1; D gene: -; clone size: -; CDR3 length: 14; V gene: TRBV5-6; CDR3 protein: CASSLRMGTTEAFF; CDR3 DNA: TGTGCCAGCAGCCTTCGAATGGGGACTACTGAAGCTTTCTTT